Below are 2 T cell receptor beta chains sequenced from a single sample in a study of cytotoxic CD8 clonotypes in ibrutinib-treated CLL listed by TCRdb under 2021. Library generation was performed with the immunoSEQ multiplex PCR assay. The clones in this table, taken by TCRdb from immuneACCESS, are in-frame only. Not every clone is retained; where verified, under half of the shortfall comes from an unresolved V gene, and the cause of the rest is unknown. The sample table shows roughly 330,000 clones, and about 61% are seen once. The leading ten clones occupy around 6.6% of the sample. Sequenced material: PBMCs, taken after 36 months of ibrutinib treatment. These receptors originate from a human donor with chronic lymphocytic leukemia.

V is TRBV29-1 and J is TRBJ2-2; no clear D. Trimming pared 0 bases from V and 6 bases from J, leaving 11 bases between. The CDR3 length is 14 residues. The germline V gene has CDR1 SQVTM and CDR2 ANQGSEA. CDR3 sequence (DNA): TGCAGCGTTGAAGATCGTAAGGGTGCCGGGGAGCTGTTTTTT. As protein: CSVEDRKGAGELFF.

This CDR3 reads CASSIPLAGGSDGYTF. In DNA form, the CDR3 reads TGTGCCAGTAGTATTCCCTTGGCAGGGGGCTCGGATGGCTACACCTTC. V usage is TRBV19 and J usage is TRBJ1-2; TRBD1 agrees at 8 bases. The CDR3 contains 16 residues. V was clipped by 3 bases and J by 6 bases; unmatched bases: 12. The germline gives CDR1 LNHDA, CDR2 SQIVND (reference sequence). The full variable domain, its missing parts supplied by reference TRBV19 and TRBJ1-2, is DGGITQSPKYLFRKEGQNVTLSCEQNLNHDAMYWYRQDPGQGLRLIYYSQIVNDFQKGDIAEGYSVSREKKESFPLTVTSAQKNPTAFYLCASSIPLAGGSDGYTFGSGTRLTVV.